The sample holds many counts of the clone carrying this TCR beta chain. Other DNA sequences within the sample encode an identical CDR3. Germline V gene sequence: CDR1 LNHDA, CDR2 SQIVND (reference sequence). The CDR3 loop spans 13 amino acids. V lost 6 bases, J lost 4 bases, and 12 bases lay in between. This specimen comes from a study of shared clonotypes between healthy human individuals. Deep level was the assay's run setting. Measured with immunoSEQ multiplex PCR; TCRdb has only the in-frame clones, and not every one. The sample records about a million clones, 75% being singletons. Subsets obtained from CD4+ cells comprised CD45RA+ naive and CD45RA-negative memory cells.

J is TRBJ2-5 and V is TRBV19; D is undetermined. The TCR sequence derives from a man aged 18 to 29 in good health. Sequences were obtained from memory CD4+ T cells sorted from blood. Subset meaning: CD45RA-negative fraction. CDR3 region: CASSPDPGETQYF. CDR3 coding DNA: TGTGCCAGTAGCCCAGACCCGGGAGAGACCCAGTACTTC.